This entry concerns a single T cell receptor beta chain. Clones were sequenced by immunoSEQ multiplex PCR, and TCRdb holds only the in-frame ones, with some missing. The table includes 150,000 to 200,000 clones, 88% detected once. This sample is part of a study of blood T cell repertoires in COVID-19. Study-wide context: Acute-phase and convalescent COVID-19 samples originated in the United States, Italy and Spain.

The CDR3 is 12 amino acids. Germline CDR1 is LGHDT and CDR2 is YNNKEL (reference sequence). Trimming shortened V by 8 bases and J by 5 bases, and 11 bases separated the two germline ends. The V and J genes are TRBV3-1 (or the pseudogene TRBV3-2) and TRBJ2-3, with TRBD2 as a possible D gene (6 bases). The origin of this receptor is a human donor in a cohort sampled during active COVID-19. Source material: peripheral blood. This CDR3 is CASVRAGDTQYF. The CDR3, as DNA: TGTGCCAGCGTCAGAGCGGGAGATACGCAGTATTTT.